The text below deals with one T cell receptor beta chain. Its antigen remains unidentified. The data derive from a study of cytomegalovirus exposure and HLA in healthy donors. Study conclusions and caveats: For TCR beta chains, V- and J-gene trimming was later linked to a missense DCLRE1C variant. Earlier findings revealed that most TCR beta V segments proved productive either about 87% or about 30% of the time.

Germline V CDR1 and CDR2: SEHNR, FQNEAQ (reference sequence). V gave up 0 bases and J gave up 8 bases, with 13 bases separating them. This CDR3 has 15 amino acids. In the PCR, 60 Vbeta and 13 Jbeta primers were used. Libraries were prepared by immunoSEQ multiplex PCR; TCRdb keeps only in-frame clonotypes and omits some of them. The sample comprises roughly 130,000 clones, more than 8% of which are singletons, and under 7% rests with the top ten. The chain couples TRBV7-9 to TRBJ1-4; no firm D call. The sample was PBMCs. The receptor was isolated from a man aged 35-49 years in good health and CMV-seronegative. The CDR3 loop is CASSLASGDREKLFF. The CDR3 coding sequence is TGTGCCAGCAGCTTAGCGTCGGGAGACCGAGAAAAACTGTTTTTT.